A selection of T cell receptor beta chains follows, all from one sample in a study of T cells in lung cancer brain metastases. TCRdb's copy holds only in-frame clones and misses some; the assay was immunoSEQ multiplex PCR. The table shows roughly 1,500 clones, with 80% to 90% occurring only once. Sequencing used tumor tissue from a brain metastasis. The receptors originated from a woman aged 50 to 60 with non-small cell lung cancer that had spread to the brain. Both conserved end residues are part of each CDR3. D genes are given only for firm matches. Clone sizes are given selectively: once, few, many, or a class where the clone is expanded.

size	V	J	D	length	CDR3	DNA
.	TRBV25-1	TRBJ2-7	.	14	CASSGQGGGYEQYF	TGTGCCAGCAGTGGTCAGGGGGGGGGCTACGAGCAGTACTTC
.	TRBV28	TRBJ1-4	.	14	CASNNRVSNEKLFF	TGTGCCAGCAATAACAGGGTTTCTAATGAAAAACTGTTTTTT
.	TRBV6-1	TRBJ2-1	.	14	CASLLQGGNNEQFF	TGTGCCAGCCTATTACAGGGAGGGAACAATGAGCAGTTCTTC
.	TRBV29-1	TRBJ2-1	.	13	CSVGGGSYNEQFF	TGCAGCGTAGGGGGTGGGTCCTACAATGAGCAGTTCTTC
.	TRBV27	TRBJ2-3	.	14	CASSLDRGGSAQYF	TGTGCCAGCAGTCTAGACAGGGGCGGGAGTGCGCAGTATTTT
.	TRBV5-4	TRBJ1-1	TRBD1	12	CASSSGGTETFF	TGTGCCAGCAGCTCAGGGGGTACTGAAACTTTCTTT
.	TRBV28	TRBJ1-4	.	15	CASSLSRSSREKLFF	TGTGCCAGCAGTTTATCCCGGTCGTCCCGGGAAAAACTGTTTTTT
.	TRBV30	TRBJ1-2	.	16	CAWSVRGAPRSYGYTF	TGTGCCTGGAGTGTAAGGGGGGCCCCACGGAGCTATGGCTACACCTTC
.	TRBV11-2	TRBJ2-1	TRBD1	13	CASRRTGDNEQFF	TGTGCCAGCAGACGGACAGGGGACAATGAGCAGTTCTTC
.	TRBV5-4	TRBJ2-3	.	17	CASSLERGAGVLDTQYF	TGTGCCAGCAGCTTGGAAAGGGGGGCGGGAGTCCTTGATACGCAGTATTTT
.	TRBV5-5	TRBJ1-5	.	14	CASSHRDGNQPQHF	TGTGCCAGCAGCCATAGAGACGGAAATCAGCCCCAGCATTTT
.	TRBV5-1	TRBJ2-3	TRBD2	16	CASSLGGTSGADTQYF	TGCGCCAGCAGCTTGGGAGGGACTAGCGGGGCAGATACGCAGTATTTT
once	TRBV19	TRBJ2-2	TRBD2	15	CASWTSGRATGELFF	TGTGCCAGCTGGACTAGCGGGAGGGCCACCGGGGAGCTGTTTTTT
.	TRBV5-1	TRBJ2-5	TRBD2	17	CASSLSLAGGPQETQYF	TGCGCCAGCAGCTTGAGCCTAGCGGGAGGTCCCCAAGAGACCCAGTACTTC
.	TRBV5-1	TRBJ2-6	.	15	CASSLDNTGANVLTF	TGCGCCAGCAGCTTGGACAACACTGGGGCCAACGTCCTGACTTTC
.	TRBV27	TRBJ1-2	.	13	CASSSTDLYGYTF	TGTGCCAGCAGTTCAACGGACCTCTATGGCTACACCTTC
.	TRBV6-1	TRBJ1-2	.	13	CASSGVNKYGYTF	TGTGCCAGCAGTGGGGTAAATAAATATGGCTACACCTTC
.	TRBV19	TRBJ1-6	.	13	CASRRDVITPLHF	TGTGCCAGTAGGCGGGACGTTATTACACCCCTCCACTTT
.	TRBV21-1	TRBJ1-1	.	15	CASSRIDRLNTEAFF	TGTGCCAGCAGCAGAATAGACAGACTGAACACTGAAGCTTTCTTT
.	TRBV5-1	TRBJ2-3	.	15	CASSFTGRGTDTQYF	TGCGCCAGCAGCTTCACAGGGAGGGGCACAGATACGCAGTATTTT
once	TRBV5-1	TRBJ1-1	.	14	CASSNGQPNTEAFF	TGCGCCAGCAGCAATGGACAGCCGAACACTGAAGCTTTCTTT
.	TRBV29-1	TRBJ2-3	.	13	CSVVAGVTDTQYF	TGCAGCGTTGTAGCAGGGGTGACAGATACGCAGTATTTT
.	TRBV20-1	TRBJ2-5	.	11	CSASWGETQYF	TGCAGTGCTAGTTGGGGCGAGACCCAGTACTTC
.	TRBV7-2	TRBJ2-1	TRBD2	16	CASSFGTSGRRNEQFF	TGTGCCAGCAGCTTTGGGACTAGCGGGAGGCGCAATGAGCAGTTCTTC
.	TRBV28	TRBJ1-5	TRBD1	13	CASARGGSQPQHF	TGTGCCAGCGCCAGGGGGGGTAGCCAGCCCCAGCATTTT
.	TRBV7-6	TRBJ1-4	.	16	CASRRTSGTTNEKLFF	TGTGCCAGCAGACGGACCTCTGGGACAACTAATGAAAAACTGTTTTTT
.	TRBV15	TRBJ2-1	.	15	CATSRHHPLPHEQFF	TGTGCCACCAGCAGACATCACCCCTTACCCCATGAGCAGTTCTTC
.	TRBV5-1	TRBJ2-1	.	15	CASSLVTGFNNEQFF	TGCGCCAGCAGCTTGGTCACGGGGTTTAACAATGAGCAGTTCTTC
once	TRBV7-2	TRBJ2-3	TRBD2	17	CASRLSLPGLAGDTQYF	TGTGCCAGCCGACTCTCTCTTCCGGGACTAGCGGGAGATACGCAGTATTTT
.	TRBV19	TRBJ2-2	.	16	CASSILRLVSTGELFF	TGTGCCAGTAGTATACTCCGACTAGTCAGCACCGGGGAGCTGTTTTTT
once	TRBV4-1	TRBJ2-7	.	13	CASSQDSSYEQYF	TGCGCCAGCAGCCAAGATAGCTCCTACGAGCAGTACTTC
.	TRBV30	TRBJ1-2	.	13	CAYPWTAEYGYTF	TGTGCCTACCCCTGGACAGCAGAGTATGGCTACACCTTC
.	TRBV7-2	TRBJ2-1	TRBD1	12	CASSKTGAEQFF	TGTGCCAGCAGCAAGACAGGGGCTGAGCAGTTCTTC
.	TRBV28	TRBJ2-6	.	14	CASSVRSGANVLTF	TGTGCCAGCAGTGTACGCTCTGGGGCCAACGTCCTGACTTTC
.	TRBV6-1	TRBJ2-5	TRBD2	14	CASRTLAGRETQYF	TGTGCCAGCAGAACCTTAGCGGGGCGGGAGACCCAGTACTTC
.	TRBV11-2	TRBJ1-6	TRBD1	15	CASSLKGAENSPLHF	TGTGCCAGCAGCTTAAAGGGGGCGGAGAATTCACCCCTCCACTTT
.	TRBV19	TRBJ2-2	TRBD1	15	CASSAQGAIAGELFF	TGTGCCAGTAGTGCACAGGGGGCTATCGCCGGGGAGCTGTTTTTT
.	TRBV30	TRBJ2-1	TRBD2	13	CASSGSSYNEQFF	TGTGCCAGTAGCGGGAGCTCCTACAATGAGCAGTTCTTC
.	TRBV15	TRBJ2-5	TRBD1	15	CATSLTGAKEETQYF	TGTGCCACCAGCCTCACAGGGGCGAAGGAAGAGACCCAGTACTTC
.	TRBV11-2	TRBJ1-2	.	16	CASSKNRVPSVRGYTF	TGTGCCAGCAGCAAAAACCGGGTCCCAAGTGTTCGTGGCTACACCTTC
few	TRBV29-1	TRBJ1-3	.	15	CSVQEPFLSGNTIYF	TGCAGCGTGCAGGAACCGTTCCTCTCTGGAAACACCATATATTTT
.	TRBV2	TRBJ1-1	.	12	CASGRINTEAFF	TGTGCCAGCGGGAGGATAAACACTGAAGCTTTCTTT
.	TRBV15	TRBJ1-4	.	15	CATFPGARADEKLFF	TGTGCCACCTTTCCTGGGGCCAGGGCTGATGAAAAACTGTTTTTT
.	TRBV18	TRBJ1-2	TRBD1	18	CASSPQGQDSALGYGYTF	TGTGCCAGCTCACCACAGGGACAGGATTCTGCTCTCGGCTATGGCTACACCTTC
.	TRBV7-9	TRBJ1-2	TRBD1	14	CASSLVGQAEGYTF	TGTGCCAGCAGCTTAGTTGGACAGGCTGAAGGCTACACCTTC
.	TRBV10-1	TRBJ1-4	.	13	CASSVGGTGKLFF	TGCGCCAGCAGTGTCGGGGGCACGGGGAAACTGTTTTTT
.	TRBV5-8	TRBJ1-5	TRBD1	14	CASSSGTGYQPQHF	TGTGCCAGCAGCTCCGGGACAGGGTACCAGCCCCAGCATTTT
.	TRBV11-2	TRBJ2-7	.	14	CASSFRGIFDEQYF	TGTGCCAGCAGCTTTCGCGGGATTTTTGACGAGCAGTACTTC
.	TRBV4-3	TRBJ1-1	.	15	CASSQDPQGQGEAFF	TGCGCCAGCAGCCAAGATCCCCAGGGCCAGGGTGAAGCTTTCTTT
.	TRBV20-1	TRBJ2-7	.	10	CSAGIQEQYF	TGCAGTGCTGGAATTCAAGAGCAGTACTTC
once	TRBV7-9	TRBJ2-3	TRBD2	16	CASSPGLAGDTDTQYF	TGTGCCAGCAGCCCTGGACTAGCGGGAGACACAGATACGCAGTATTTT
few	TRBV16	TRBJ1-5	.	13	CASSPPGGQPQHF	TGTGCCAGCAGCCCCCCGGGTGGCCAGCCCCAGCATTTT